This note documents a single T cell receptor beta chain sequence. Its target is not known. Other DNA sequences in the sample encode the same CDR3. The protocol was immunoSEQ multiplex PCR, while the TCRdb copy is restricted to in-frame clones and leaves out a portion. This table holds approximately 210,000 clones, 55% to 85% found once. The entry originates in a study of cytotoxic CD8 clonotypes in ibrutinib-treated CLL. For the study at large: Responses: roughly 24 partial, 2 complete; after median 68 months, roughly 15 stayed remitted, approximately twelve progressed.

The CDR3 spans 14 residues. Per germline, CDR1 SGDLS and CDR2 YYNGEE. V gave up 0 bases and J gave up 0 bases, with 5 bases separating them. Notes on the study in general: Measured clonality at baseline was greater than in age-matched healthy donors and tracked with circulating CD8+ T-cell counts.

The sequence came from a human donor with chronic lymphocytic leukemia. This chain joins TRBV9 and TRBJ2-3; D is ambiguous. The sequenced sample was PBMCs, obtained after 24 months of ibrutinib treatment. This chain's CDR3 is CASSVVGSTDTQYF. The DNA of the CDR3 is TGTGCCAGCAGCGTAGTCGGAAGCACAGATACGCAGTATTTT.